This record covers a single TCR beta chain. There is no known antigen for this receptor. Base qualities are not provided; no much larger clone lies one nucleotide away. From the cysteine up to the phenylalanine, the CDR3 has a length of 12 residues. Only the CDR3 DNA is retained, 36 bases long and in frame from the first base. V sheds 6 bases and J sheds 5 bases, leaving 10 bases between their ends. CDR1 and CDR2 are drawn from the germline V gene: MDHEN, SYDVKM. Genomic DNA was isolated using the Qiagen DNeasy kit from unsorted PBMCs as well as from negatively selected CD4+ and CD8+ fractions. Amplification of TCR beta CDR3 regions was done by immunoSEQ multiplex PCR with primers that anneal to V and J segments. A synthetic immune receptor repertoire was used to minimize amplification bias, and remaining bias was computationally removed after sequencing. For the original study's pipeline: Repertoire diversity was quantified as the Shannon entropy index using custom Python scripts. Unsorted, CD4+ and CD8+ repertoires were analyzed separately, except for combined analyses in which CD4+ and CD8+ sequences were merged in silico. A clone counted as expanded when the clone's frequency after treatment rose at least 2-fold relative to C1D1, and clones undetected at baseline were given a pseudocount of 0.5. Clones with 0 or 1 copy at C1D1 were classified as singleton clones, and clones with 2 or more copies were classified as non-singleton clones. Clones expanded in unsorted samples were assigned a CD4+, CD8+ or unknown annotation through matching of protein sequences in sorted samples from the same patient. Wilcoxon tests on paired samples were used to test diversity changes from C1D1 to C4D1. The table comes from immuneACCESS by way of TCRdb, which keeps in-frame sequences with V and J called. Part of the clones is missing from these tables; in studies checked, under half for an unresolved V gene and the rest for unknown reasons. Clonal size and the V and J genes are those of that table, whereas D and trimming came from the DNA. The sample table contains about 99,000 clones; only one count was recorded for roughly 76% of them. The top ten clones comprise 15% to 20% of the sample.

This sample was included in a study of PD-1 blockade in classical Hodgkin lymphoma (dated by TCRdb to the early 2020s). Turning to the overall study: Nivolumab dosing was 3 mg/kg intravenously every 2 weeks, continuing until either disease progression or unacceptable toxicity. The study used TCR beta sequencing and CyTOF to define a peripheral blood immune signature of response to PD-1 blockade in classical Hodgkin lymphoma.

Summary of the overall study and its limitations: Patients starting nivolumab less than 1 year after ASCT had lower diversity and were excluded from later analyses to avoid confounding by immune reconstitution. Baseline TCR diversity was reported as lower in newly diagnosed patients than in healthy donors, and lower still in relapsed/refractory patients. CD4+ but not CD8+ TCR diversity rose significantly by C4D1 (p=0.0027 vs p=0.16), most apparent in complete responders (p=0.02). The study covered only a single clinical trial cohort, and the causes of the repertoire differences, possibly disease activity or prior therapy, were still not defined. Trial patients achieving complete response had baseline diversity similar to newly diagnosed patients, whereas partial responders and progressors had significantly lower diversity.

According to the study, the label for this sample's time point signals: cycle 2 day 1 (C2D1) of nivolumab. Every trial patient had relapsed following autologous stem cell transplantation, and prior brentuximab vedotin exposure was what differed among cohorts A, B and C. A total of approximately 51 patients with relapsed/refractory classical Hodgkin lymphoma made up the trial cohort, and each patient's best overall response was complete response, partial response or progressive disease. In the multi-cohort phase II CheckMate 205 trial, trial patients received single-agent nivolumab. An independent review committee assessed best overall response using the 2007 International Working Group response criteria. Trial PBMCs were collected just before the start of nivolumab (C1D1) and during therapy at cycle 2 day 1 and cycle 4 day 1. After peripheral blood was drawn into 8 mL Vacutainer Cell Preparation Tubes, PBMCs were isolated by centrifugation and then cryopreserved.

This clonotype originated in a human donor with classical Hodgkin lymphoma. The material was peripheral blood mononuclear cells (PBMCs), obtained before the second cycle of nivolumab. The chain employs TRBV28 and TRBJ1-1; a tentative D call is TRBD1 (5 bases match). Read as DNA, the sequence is TGTGCCAGCAGCTCACGGGGGACTGAAGCTTTCTTT. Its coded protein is CASSSRGTEAFF.